The rows below give T cell receptor beta chains drawn from one sample of a study of blood T cell repertoires in COVID-19. TCRdb's copy holds only in-frame clones and misses some; the assay was immunoSEQ multiplex PCR. The table includes 250,000 to 300,000 clones, 86% detected once. What was sequenced was peripheral blood. These receptors all come from a man between 18 and 29 years old with active or convalescent COVID-19. The CDR3 runs from the conserved cysteine through the conserved F or W. D genes are given only for firm matches.

v_call: TRBV11-2
d_call: -
cdr3_aa: CASSLERAGVGSPLHF

v_call: TRBV7-9
d_call: TRBD1
cdr3_aa: CASSDGTDYNEQFF

v_call: TRBV15
d_call: TRBD2
cdr3_aa: CATSRDYVTDTQYF

v_call: TRBV19
d_call: -
cdr3_aa: CASTPGLGYGYTF

v_call: TRBV6-2/TRBV6-3
d_call: -
cdr3_aa: CASSYTRLAGAAAGNIQYF

v_call: TRBV29-1
d_call: -
cdr3_aa: CSAREVQETQYF

v_call: TRBV4-3
d_call: -
cdr3_aa: CASSQASGQNYEQYF

v_call: TRBV7-9
d_call: -
cdr3_aa: CASSLGYTDTQYF

v_call: TRBV9
d_call: -
cdr3_aa: CASSVGRSYGYTF

v_call: TRBV6-2/TRBV6-3
d_call: -
cdr3_aa: CASSLEGGRYNEQFF

v_call: TRBV11-3
d_call: -
cdr3_aa: CASSSGVDTQYF